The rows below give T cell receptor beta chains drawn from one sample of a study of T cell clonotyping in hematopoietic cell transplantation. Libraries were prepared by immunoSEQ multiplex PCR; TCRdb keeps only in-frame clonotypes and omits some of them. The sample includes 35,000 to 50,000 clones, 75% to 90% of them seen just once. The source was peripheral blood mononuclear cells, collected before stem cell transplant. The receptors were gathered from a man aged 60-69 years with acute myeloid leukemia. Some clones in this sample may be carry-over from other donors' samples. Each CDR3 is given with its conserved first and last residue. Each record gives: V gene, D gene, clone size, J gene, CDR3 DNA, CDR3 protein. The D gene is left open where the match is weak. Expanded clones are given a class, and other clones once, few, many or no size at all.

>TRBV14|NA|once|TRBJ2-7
TGTGCCAGCAGCCCGGGCCGAGGCGAGCAGTACTTC
CASSPGRGEQYF
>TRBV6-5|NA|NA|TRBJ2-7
TGTGCCAGCAGACCCCGACAAACTCGGGACGAGCAGTACTTC
CASRPRQTRDEQYF
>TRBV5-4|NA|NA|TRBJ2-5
TGTGCCAGCAGCTTGGGCCCCAGCAAAGAGACCCAGTACTTC
CASSLGPSKETQYF
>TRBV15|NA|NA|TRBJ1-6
TGTGCCACCAGCGGTTTAATAGGGTCAGGCTTCCACTTT
CATSGLIGSGFHF
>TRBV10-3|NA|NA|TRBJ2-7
TGTGCCATCAGTGAGGGTTACGAGCAGTACTTC
CAISEGYEQYF
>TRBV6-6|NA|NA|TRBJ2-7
TGTGCCACCGAAGACCAGGGGACCTCCTACGAGCAGTACTTC
CATEDQGTSYEQYF
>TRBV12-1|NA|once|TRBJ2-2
TGTGCCAGCAGCCATAAGGGACAAAGGAACACCGGGGAGCTGTTTTTT
CASSHKGQRNTGELFF
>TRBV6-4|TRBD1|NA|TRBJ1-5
TGTGCCAGCAAGATTACAGGGGTCAATCAGCCCCAGCATTTT
CASKITGVNQPQHF
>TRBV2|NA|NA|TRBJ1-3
TGTGCCAGCAGTATAAACTCTGGAAACACCATATATTTT
CASSINSGNTIYF
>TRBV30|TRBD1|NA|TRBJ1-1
TGTGCCTGGAGGTCCAGGGGGGGCACTGAAGCTTTCTTT
CAWRSRGGTEAFF
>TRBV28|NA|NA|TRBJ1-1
TGTGCCAGCAGACGGACGGACAACACTGAAGCTTTCTTT
CASRRTDNTEAFF
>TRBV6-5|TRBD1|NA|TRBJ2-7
TGTGCCAGCAGTTATTTAAACAGGGGGCATACGGAGCAGTACTTC
CASSYLNRGHTEQYF
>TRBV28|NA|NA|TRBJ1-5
TGTGCCAGCAGTTTCCAGGGTAGCAATCAGCCCCAGCATTTT
CASSFQGSNQPQHF
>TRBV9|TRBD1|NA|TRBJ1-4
TGTGCCAGCAGCGTAGGGACAGGGGATACTGAAAAACTGTTTTTT
CASSVGTGDTEKLFF
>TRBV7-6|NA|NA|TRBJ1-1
TGTGCCAGCAGCTTAGTAGCGGGGGCGAGGACTGAAGCTTTCTTT
CASSLVAGARTEAFF
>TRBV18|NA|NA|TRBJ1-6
TGTGCCAGCTCTTCCTATAATTCACCCCTCCACTTT
CASSSYNSPLHF
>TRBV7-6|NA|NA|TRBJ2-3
TGTGCCAGCAGCTTACAGGGACCAGATACGCAGTATTTT
CASSLQGPDTQYF
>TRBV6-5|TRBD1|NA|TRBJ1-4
TGTGCCAGCAGCACAGGGGAGGGTGAAAAACTGTTTTTT
CASSTGEGEKLFF
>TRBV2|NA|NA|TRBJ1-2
TGTGCCAGCAGTGAACGTTGGGACCAATCTACCTTC
CASSERWDQSTF
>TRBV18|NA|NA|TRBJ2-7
TGTGCCAGCTCACCGGACCAACTCTACGAGCAGTACTTC
CASSPDQLYEQYF
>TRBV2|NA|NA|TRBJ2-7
TGTGCCAGCGGCGACTACGAGCAGTACTTC
CASGDYEQYF
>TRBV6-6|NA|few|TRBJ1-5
TGTGCCAGCAGTTACTCGAGCAATCAGCCCCAGCATTTT
CASSYSSNQPQHF
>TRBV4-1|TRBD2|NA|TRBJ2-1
TGCGCCAGCAAGGGACTAGCGAGGAGTGAGCAGTTCTTC
CASKGLARSEQFF
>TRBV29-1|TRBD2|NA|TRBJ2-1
TGCAGCGTTGAAAAAGCGGGGGCCCCAAGCACCTACAATGAGCAGTTCTTC
CSVEKAGAPSTYNEQFF
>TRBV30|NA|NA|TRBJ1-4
TGTGCCTGGAACCCACGGTCGGGCGGTGAAAAACTGTTTTTT
CAWNPRSGGEKLFF
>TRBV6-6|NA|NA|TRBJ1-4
TGTGCCAGCAGTTACTATGAGGGGCCTAATGAAAAACTGTTTTTT
CASSYYEGPNEKLFF
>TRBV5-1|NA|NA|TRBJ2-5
TGCGCCAGCAGCTTGGAATTGCTGACAGCCGGGGCCCAGTACTTC
CASSLELLTAGAQYF
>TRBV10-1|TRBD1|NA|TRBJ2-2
TGCGCCACTCGCCGCTGGACAGGGGGCTGCACCGGGGAGCTGTTTTTT
CATRRWTGGCTGELFF
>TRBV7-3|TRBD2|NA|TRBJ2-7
TGTGCCAGCAGCTCGGGCCTGGGGAGGGGTAACGAGCAGTACTTC
CASSSGLGRGNEQYF
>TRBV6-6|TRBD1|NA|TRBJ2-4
TGTGCCAGCAGTTACGACAGGGAAGGCATTCAGTACTTC
CASSYDREGIQYF
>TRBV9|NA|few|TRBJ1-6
TGTGCCAGCAGCGTAGGAGTAAGCTCCTATAATTCACCCCTCCACTTT
CASSVGVSSYNSPLHF
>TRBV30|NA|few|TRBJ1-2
TGTGCCTGGAGTGTACCCGTAGGTTCTGGCTACACCTTC
CAWSVPVGSGYTF
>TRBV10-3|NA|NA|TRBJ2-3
TGTGCCATCAGTGTTAAGGGACGGACGGCCACAGATACGCAGTATTTT
CAISVKGRTATDTQYF
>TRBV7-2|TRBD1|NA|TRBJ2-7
TGTGCCAGCAGCTTATATCCTTGGCAGGGGGACGAGCAGTACTTC
CASSLYPWQGDEQYF
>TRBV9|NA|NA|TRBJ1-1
TGTGCCAGCAGCCTACAGGGATATAACACTGAAGCTTTCTTT
CASSLQGYNTEAFF
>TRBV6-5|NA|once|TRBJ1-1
TGTGCCTCAACCGGGGGCGCCATCACTGAAGCTTTCTTT
CASTGGAITEAFF